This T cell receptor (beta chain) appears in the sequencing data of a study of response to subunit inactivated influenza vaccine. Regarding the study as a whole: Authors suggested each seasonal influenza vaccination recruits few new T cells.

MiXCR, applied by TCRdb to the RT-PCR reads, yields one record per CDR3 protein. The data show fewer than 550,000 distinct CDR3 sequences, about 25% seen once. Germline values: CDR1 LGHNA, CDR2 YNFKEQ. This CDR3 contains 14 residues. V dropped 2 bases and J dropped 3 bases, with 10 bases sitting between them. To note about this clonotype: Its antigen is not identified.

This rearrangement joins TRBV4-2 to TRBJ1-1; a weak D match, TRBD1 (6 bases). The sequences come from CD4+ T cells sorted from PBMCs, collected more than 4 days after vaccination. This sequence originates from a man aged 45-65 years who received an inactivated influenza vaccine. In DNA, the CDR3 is TGTGCCAGCAGCCAACCGGACAGTTACACTGAAGCTTTCTTT. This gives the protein CASSQPDSYTEAFF.